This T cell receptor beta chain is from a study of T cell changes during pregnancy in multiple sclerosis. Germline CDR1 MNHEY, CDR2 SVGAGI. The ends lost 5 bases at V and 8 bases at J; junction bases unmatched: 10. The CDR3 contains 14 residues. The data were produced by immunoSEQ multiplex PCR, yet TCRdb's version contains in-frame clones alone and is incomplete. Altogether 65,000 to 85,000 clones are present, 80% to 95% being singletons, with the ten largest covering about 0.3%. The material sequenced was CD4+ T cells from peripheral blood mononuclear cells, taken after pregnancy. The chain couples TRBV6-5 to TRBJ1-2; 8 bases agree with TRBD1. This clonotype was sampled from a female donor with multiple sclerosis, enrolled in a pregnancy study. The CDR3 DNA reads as TGTGCCAGCAGTCGTCAGGACAGGGCGGGGGGCTACACCTTC. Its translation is CASSRQDRAGGYTF.